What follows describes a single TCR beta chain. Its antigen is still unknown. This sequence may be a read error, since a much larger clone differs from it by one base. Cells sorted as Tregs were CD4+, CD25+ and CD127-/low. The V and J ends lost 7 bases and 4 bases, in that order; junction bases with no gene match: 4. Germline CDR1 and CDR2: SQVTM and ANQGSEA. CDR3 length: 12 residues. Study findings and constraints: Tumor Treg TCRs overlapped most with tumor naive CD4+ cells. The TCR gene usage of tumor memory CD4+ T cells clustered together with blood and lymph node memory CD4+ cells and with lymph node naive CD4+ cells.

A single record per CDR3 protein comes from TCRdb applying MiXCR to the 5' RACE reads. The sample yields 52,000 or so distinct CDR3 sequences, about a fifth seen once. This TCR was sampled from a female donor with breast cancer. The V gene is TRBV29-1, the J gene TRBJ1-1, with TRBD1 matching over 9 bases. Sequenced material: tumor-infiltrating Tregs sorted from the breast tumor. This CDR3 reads CSAGTGRTEAFF. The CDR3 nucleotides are TGCAGCGCGGGGACAGGGCGCACTGAAGCTTTCTTT.